This T cell receptor (beta chain) comes out of a study of Ad26.COV2.S vaccination and SARS-CoV-2 variants. Study in general: Donor had been placed in the Ad26.COV2.S arm of the COV1001 trial.

Sequencing used immunoSEQ multiplex PCR; TCRdb keeps in-frame clones, though not all of them. The data show about half a million clones, with nearly 90% seen just once and around 1.6% held by the top ten. Described treatment: about 20 received Ad26.COV2.S at low or high dose, single or two shots; a few received placebo; per-sample allocation not given. It was on day 63 after the first vaccine or placebo injection that samples were taken. As to this clone: Its antigen remains unknown.

Whole-study findings and limits: Breadth and depth estimates from TCRs may understate total T cell responses. Reportedly, spike-specific CD8+ and CD4+ T cell responses achieved substantial breadth once vaccination had taken place.

The CDR3 extends over 14 amino acids. V gave up 5 bases and J gave up 4 bases, with 15 bases separating them. Germline loops: CDR1 MGHRA, CDR2 YSYEKL. This specimen consisted of peripheral blood, obtained in a trial of Ad26.COV2.S vaccine versus placebo. The chain recombines TRBV4-1 with TRBJ2-7; D is possibly TRBD2 (6 bases). The receptor was isolated from a person between 18 and 59 years old who received the Ad26.COV2.S COVID-19 vaccine or a placebo. CDR3 protein: CASSDPGLLYEQYF. CDR3 nucleotide sequence: TGCGCCAGCAGCGATCCGGGACTCCTATACGAGCAGTACTTC.